This entry features one T cell receptor beta chain sequence. This entry belongs to a study of CD8 T cells in Susac syndrome. CD8+ and CD4+ T cells from blood underwent TCR beta sequencing. The multiple sclerosis controls were treatment-naive patients affected by stable or active relapsing-remitting disease. There are 13 residues in the CDR3. After removal of 4 bases from V and 9 bases from J, the junction contained 4 bases not matched to a gene. Germline lookup yields CDR1 MNHEY and CDR2 SMNVEV (reference sequence). A quantity of roughly 0.5 to 1 ug RNA underwent reverse transcription using random hexamers. Amplification of TCR beta CDR3 across 54 Vbeta and 13 Jbeta was performed with immunoSEQ multiplex PCR. MiXCR was run by TCRdb on the immunoSEQ multiplex PCR reads, yielding one entry per CDR3 protein. The data contain 200,000 to 250,000 distinct CDR3 sequences, roughly 96% of them singletons.

Specimen: CD4+ T cells from PBMCs. This chain uses TRBV27 with TRBJ2-1; 9 bases fit TRBD2. This sequence originates from a human donor with multiple sclerosis. In DNA form, the CDR3 reads TGTGCCAGCAGTTACGCTAGCGGGGTTGAGCAGTTCTTC. It yields the protein CASSYASGVEQFF.